The 19 T cell receptor beta chains given below trace back to one sample, sequenced in a study of T cell responses to AZD1222 COVID-19 vaccine. Sequencing was performed with immunoSEQ multiplex PCR; in TCRdb, only in-frame clones are kept and a portion is missing. The table shows roughly 100,000 clones, with over 75% occurring only once. This sample comprised peripheral blood, obtained on day 0 of AZD1222 vaccination. The receptor set was obtained from an adult in good health.

As DNA, the CDR3 is TGTGCCAGCAGTTACTCCCCAGTAACTAACTATGGCTACACCTTC. Translation: CASSYSPVTNYGYTF. The J gene is TRBJ1-2, the V gene TRBV6-2 or TRBV6-3; no reliable D call. The CDR3 consists of 15 residues. From germline, CDR1 is MNHEY and CDR2 SVGEGT. Trimming stripped 0 bases from V and 0 bases from J, with 8 bases between.

The V gene is TRBV3-1 (or the pseudogene TRBV3-2), the J gene TRBJ1-1; D not resolved. Germline V gene sequence: CDR1 LGHDT, CDR2 YNNKEL (reference sequence). The CDR3 totals 14 residues. Between the trimmed V and J ends, which lost 7 bases and 6 bases, there was a span of 18 bases. The CDR3 protein is CASTTGPSRPEAFF. The CDR3 nucleotides are TGTGCCAGCACCACGGGCCCGTCCCGACCTGAAGCTTTCTTT.

The chain joins TRBV10-1 to TRBJ2-2; tentatively, D is TRBD1 (5 bases). Germline V gene sequence: CDR1 WNHNN, CDR2 SYGVQD (reference sequence). V lost 5 bases, J lost 4 bases, and 8 bases lay in between. The CDR3 has 13 residues. The CDR3 coding sequence is TGCGCCAGCAGTCCAGGGTTCACCGGGGAGCTGTTTTTT. Residues: CASSPGFTGELFF.

The chain has TRBV19 and TRBJ2-3; the D call may be TRBD1 or TRBD2 (5 bases each). This CDR3 region has 16 residues. V was pared by 3 bases and J by 2 bases, with 15 bases between. Germline CDR1 LNHDA, CDR2 SQIVND (reference sequence). CDR3 protein: CASSIRGAGNTDTQYF. DNA of the CDR3: TGTGCCAGTAGTATTAGAGGGGCTGGGAACACAGATACGCAGTATTTT.

The V gene is TRBV27, the J gene TRBJ1-5; no reliable D call. Trimming pared 5 bases from V and 2 bases from J, leaving 4 bases between. CDR1 and CDR2 from the germline V gene are MNHEY and SMNVEV (reference sequence). The CDR3 sequence is 12 residues long. The CDR3 nucleotides are TGTGCCAGCAGTGGGGGCAATCAGCCCCAGCATTTT. Amino acids: CASSGGNQPQHF.

The chain recombines TRBV6-5 with TRBJ1-2; unclear D gene. The V gene lost 0 bases and the J gene lost 2 bases, with 13 bases spanning the gap. This CDR3 is 16 amino acids long. CDR1 and CDR2 (germline): MNHEY, SVGAGI. Here the CDR3 reads CASSYSHPTRNYGYTF. CDR3 DNA: TGTGCCAGCAGTTACTCGCACCCGACCCGGAACTATGGCTACACCTTC.

The chain joins TRBV5-1 to TRBJ2-1, with D unresolved. V was trimmed by 5 bases and J by 6 bases, leaving 18 bases between them. The CDR3 is 15 amino acids. From germline, CDR1 is SGHRS and CDR2 YFSETQ. The CDR3 region has the DNA TGCGCCAGCAGTCGAGATGTAGGCGGAAGCAATGAGCAGTTCTTC. Translating gives CASSRDVGGSNEQFF.

J is TRBJ1-1 and V is TRBV19; weak D call: TRBD1 (6 bases). The CDR3 has 12 residues. Trimming removed 8 bases from V and 6 bases from J, with 13 bases in between. Per germline, CDR1 LNHDA and CDR2 SQIVND (reference sequence). The CDR3 DNA is TGTGCCAGTGGAGGGGGGAGATCTGAAGCTTTCTTT. This translates into CASGGGRSEAFF.

This chain joins TRBV19 and TRBJ1-2, with a possible D match to TRBD1 (5 bases). This CDR3 spans 13 amino acids. V was clipped by 5 bases and J by 4 bases, with 11 bases between them. CDR1 and CDR2 from the germline V gene are LNHDA and SQIVND (reference sequence). The CDR3 DNA reads as TGTGCCAGTAGTTCAGGGTTCGCCTATGGCTACACCTTC. It is translated as CASSSGFAYGYTF.

This chain links TRBV2 with TRBJ1-4; D call uncertain. Germline CDR1 SNHLY, CDR2 FYNNEI. This CDR3 is 15 amino acids long. Trimming cost V 5 bases and J 0 bases, with 10 bases left between them. The CDR3 nucleotides are TGTGCCAGCAGTCCTGTTCTAGCAACTAATGAAAAACTGTTTTTT. Translation gives CASSPVLATNEKLFF.

The rearrangement uses TRBV29-1 and TRBJ2-7; D gene ambiguous. Germline lookup yields CDR1 SQVTM and CDR2 ANQGSEA. This CDR3 comprises 12 residues. V was cut by 2 bases and J by 1 base, with 6 bases left in between. This chain's CDR3 is CSVERNSYEQYF. The CDR3 nucleotides are TGCAGCGTTGAACGGAATTCCTACGAGCAGTACTTC.

CDR3 amino acids: CASGTGAQPQHF. The CDR3 DNA reads TGTGCCAGCGGGACCGGGGCCCAGCCCCAGCATTTT. The rearrangement links TRBV5-6 to TRBJ1-5; the D gene is possibly TRBD1 (5 bases). This CDR3 region has 12 residues. Germline V gives CDR1 SGHDT, CDR2 YYEEEE. V lost 7 bases to trimming and J lost 7 bases, with 12 bases between them.

The V and J genes are TRBV7-2 and TRBJ1-2; D might be TRBD1 (5 bases). Germline-derived CDR1 and CDR2 are SGHTA and FQGNSA. V was pared by 3 bases and J by 4 bases, with 15 bases between. The CDR3 is made up of 15 amino acids. Here the CDR3 DNA reads TGTGCCAGCAGCTTGGGGGGGAAGGGGCTCTATGGCTACACCTTC. Translating it yields CASSLGGKGLYGYTF. The variable domain in full, with the rest retrieved from reference TRBV7-2 and TRBJ1-2, is GAGVSQSPSNKVTEKGKDVELRCDPISGHTALYWYRQSLGQGLEFLIYFQGNSAPDKSGLPSDRFSAERTGGSVSTLTIQRTQQEDSAVYLCASSLGGKGLYGYTFGSGTRLTVV.

This chain links TRBV9 with TRBJ1-4; TRBD1 matches 7 bases. The CDR3 totals 15 residues. The germline CDR1 and CDR2 sequences are SGDLS and YYNGEE. Unmatched junction bases numbered 11, after V lost 4 bases and J lost 8 bases. The CDR3 reads CASSPGGGFGEKLFF. CDR3 nucleotides: TGTGCCAGCAGCCCAGGGGGGGGGTTTGGAGAAAAACTGTTTTTT.

This clone was counted a few times. The chain has TRBV27 and TRBJ1-3; D unresolved. The ends were cut back, 1 base at V and 4 bases at J, with 5 bases in the middle. CDR3 length equals 13 residues. Germline V gene data show CDR1 as MNHEY and CDR2 as SMNVEV (reference sequence). The CDR3 bases are TGTGCCAGCAGTTTATACGGAGGAAACACCATATATTTT. Translation gives CASSLYGGNTIYF.

The gene calls are TRBV6-5 and TRBJ2-1, with D possibly being TRBD2 (6 bases). The CDR3 covers 13 residues. The V and J ends lost 4 bases and 8 bases respectively, with 12 bases between them. Germline-derived CDR1 and CDR2 are MNHEY and SVGAGI. The CDR3 is CASSSLTSHEQFF. The CDR3 DNA reads TGTGCCAGCAGTTCACTCACTAGCCATGAGCAGTTCTTC.

The rearrangement uses TRBV24-1 and TRBJ2-3; TRBD2 agrees at 11 bases. The germline V gene has CDR1 KGHDR and CDR2 SFDVKD. The CDR3 has 16 amino acids. Trimming cost V 7 bases and J 2 bases; bases outside gene matches: 7. The CDR3 region has the DNA TGTGCCACCAGGCTTGTAGCGGGGGGGCTCACAGATACGCAGTATTTT. Translating gives CATRLVAGGLTDTQYF.

For the CDR3, the DNA is TGCAGTGCTAGTAAGACCAGGGAAACCGGGGAGCTGTTTTTT. This gives the protein CSASKTRETGELFF. The chain uses TRBV20-1 and TRBJ2-2, with D perhaps TRBD1 (5 bases). CDR3 length: 14 amino acids. Trimming removed 3 bases from V and 5 bases from J, with 13 bases in between. Germline V gene lookup returns CDR1 DFQATT and CDR2 SNEGSKA (reference sequence).

The V call is TRBV28, the J call TRBJ2-5; 10 bases line up with TRBD1. This CDR3 is built from 15 residues. The junction had 9 bases not matched to a gene; V was cut back by 6 bases and J by 5 bases. Germline CDR1 is MDHEN and CDR2 is SYDVKM. CDR3 nucleotide sequence: TGTGCCAGCAGCCGGGGACAGGGGAGATCCGAGACCCAGTACTTC. Translating it yields CASSRGQGRSETQYF. The full variable domain, in which reference TRBV28 and TRBJ2-5 provide the parts outside the CDR3, is DVKVTQSSRYLVKRTGEKVFLECVQDMDHENMFWYRQDPGLGLRLIYFSYDVKMKEKGDIPEGYSVSREKKERFSLILESASTNQTSMYLCASSRGQGRSETQYFGPGTRLLVL.